This TCR beta chain was captured by sequencing in a study of blood T cell repertoires in COVID-19. Enrolment of Seattle patients took place during active infection, and they were followed longitudinally. Germline V CDR1 and CDR2: MNHEY, SMNVEV (reference sequence). CDR3 length: 12 amino acids. Trimming cost V 4 bases and J 3 bases, with 6 bases left between them. In the original workflow: Researchers report that nucleated cell counts were estimated from reference gene primer amplification. The protocol was immunoSEQ multiplex PCR, while the TCRdb copy is restricted to in-frame clones and leaves out a portion. V, J and clone size are taken as reported in that table, and D and trimming were inferred from the DNA itself. The table lists hundreds of thousands of clones, roughly 89% of them singletons.

The chain has TRBV27 and TRBJ1-1; D remains unclear. The specimen was peripheral blood. The receptor's source is a woman between 45 and 60 years old with COVID-19, enrolled during active disease. CDR3 region: CASSSPYTEAFF. As DNA, the CDR3 is TGTGCCAGCAGTTCCCCCTACACTGAAGCTTTCTTT.